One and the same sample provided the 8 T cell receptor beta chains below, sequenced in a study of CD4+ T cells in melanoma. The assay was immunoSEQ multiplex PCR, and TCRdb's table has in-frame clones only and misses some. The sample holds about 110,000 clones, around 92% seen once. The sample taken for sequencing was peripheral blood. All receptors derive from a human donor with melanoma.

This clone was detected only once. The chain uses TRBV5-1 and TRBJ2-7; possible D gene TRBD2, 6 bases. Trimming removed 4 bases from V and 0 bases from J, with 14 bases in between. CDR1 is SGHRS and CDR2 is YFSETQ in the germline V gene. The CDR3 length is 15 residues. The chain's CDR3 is CASSASRGPSYEQYF. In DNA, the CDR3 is TGCGCCAGCAGCGCCTCGCGGGGCCCCTCCTACGAGCAGTACTTC.

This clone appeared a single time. In nucleotides, the CDR3 is TGTGCCAGCAGACGGGACAGGGGGAGCTCCTACGAGCAGTACTTC. This translates into CASRRDRGSSYEQYF. The chain uses TRBV5-8 and TRBJ2-7, with 11 bases fitting TRBD1. The V segment lost 5 bases and the J segment 0 bases; nucleotides outside the gene matches: 4. The CDR3 has 15 residues. Germline V gene lookup returns CDR1 SGHTS and CDR2 YDEGEE.

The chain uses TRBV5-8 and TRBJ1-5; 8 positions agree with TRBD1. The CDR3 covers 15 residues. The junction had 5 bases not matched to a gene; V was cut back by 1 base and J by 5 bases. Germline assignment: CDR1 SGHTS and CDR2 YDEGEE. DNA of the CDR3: TGTGCCAGCAGCTTGCGGGCCAGGGGGCATCAGCCCCAGCATTTT. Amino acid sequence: CASSLRARGHQPQHF.

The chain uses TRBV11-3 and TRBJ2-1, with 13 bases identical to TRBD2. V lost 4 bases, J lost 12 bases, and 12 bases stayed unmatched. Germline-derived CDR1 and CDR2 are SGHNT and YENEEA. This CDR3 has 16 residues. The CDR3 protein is CASSSRTSGGLAGQFF. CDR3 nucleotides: TGTGCCAGCAGCTCCCGGACTAGCGGGGGTCTTGCCGGGCAGTTCTTC.

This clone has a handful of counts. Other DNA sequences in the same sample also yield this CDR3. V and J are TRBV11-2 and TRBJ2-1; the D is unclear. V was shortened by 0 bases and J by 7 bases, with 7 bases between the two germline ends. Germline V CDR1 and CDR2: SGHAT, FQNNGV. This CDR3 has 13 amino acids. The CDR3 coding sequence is TGTGCCAGCAGCTTAGATACAGCGAATGAGCAGTTCTTC. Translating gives CASSLDTANEQFF.

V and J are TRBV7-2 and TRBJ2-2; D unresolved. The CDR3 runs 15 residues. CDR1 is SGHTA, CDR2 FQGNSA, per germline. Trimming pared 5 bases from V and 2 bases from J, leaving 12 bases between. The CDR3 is CASSRGRVNTGELFF. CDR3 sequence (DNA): TGTGCCAGCAGCCGAGGACGAGTAAACACCGGGGAGCTGTTTTTT. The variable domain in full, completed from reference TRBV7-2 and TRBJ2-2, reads GAGVSQSPSNKVTEKGKDVELRCDPISGHTALYWYRQSLGQGLEFLIYFQGNSAPDKSGLPSDRFSAERTGGSVSTLTIQRTQQEDSAVYLCASSRGRVNTGELFFGEGSRLTVL.

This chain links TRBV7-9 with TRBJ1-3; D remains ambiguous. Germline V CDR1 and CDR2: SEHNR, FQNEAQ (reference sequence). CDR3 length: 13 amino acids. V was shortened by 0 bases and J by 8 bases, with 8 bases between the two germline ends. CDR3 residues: CASSLAGGDTIYF. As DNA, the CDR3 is TGTGCCAGCAGCTTAGCCGGTGGTGACACCATATATTTT.

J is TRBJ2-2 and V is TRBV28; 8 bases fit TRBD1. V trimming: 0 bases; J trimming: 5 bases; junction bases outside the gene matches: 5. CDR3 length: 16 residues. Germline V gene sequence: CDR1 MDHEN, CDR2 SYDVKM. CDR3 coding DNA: TGTGCCAGCAGTTTATGGCCGAGGGACAGGACCGGGGAGCTGTTTTTT. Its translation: CASSLWPRDRTGELFF.